This TCR beta chain derives from a study of STAT3 mutations in large granular lymphocyte leukemia. The study, taken as a whole, reports: Every T-LGLL patient had at least one immunodominant TCRbeta clonotype. Samples missed the first appearance of the clone.

This CDR3 spans 13 amino acids. Trimming removed 5 bases at V and 4 bases at J, with 11 bases between. Germline CDR1 and CDR2: SGHDN and FVKESK. Clones were sequenced by immunoSEQ multiplex PCR, and TCRdb holds only the in-frame ones, with some missing. The repertoire consists of 25,000 to 30,000 clones, with over 60% occurring once and the leading ten covering approximately 30%. Comment on this clone: Its matching antigen is unknown.

This chain connects TRBV14 to TRBJ1-2; D remains unclear. The sequenced sample consisted of peripheral blood mononuclear cells. This clonotype originated in a woman aged 45-60 years with T-cell large granular lymphocyte leukemia. Some clones in this sample may be carry-over from other donors' samples. CDR3 sequence reads: CASSGVRSYGYTF. CDR3 DNA sequence: TGTGCCAGCAGCGGGGTACGGAGCTATGGCTACACCTTC.